The 18 T cell receptor beta chains given below trace back to one sample, sequenced in a study of control samples from healthy donors and cancer patients. Method: immunoSEQ multiplex PCR; TCRdb's copy keeps in-frame clones and lacks some. The table has about 130,000 clones, about nine tenths seen once; the top ten hold about 2.3%. Sequencing used blood. These receptors originate from a man between 40 and 49 years old in good health.

This clone was detected only once. The chain combines TRBV29-1 with TRBJ1-2, with 8 bases aligning to TRBD1. This CDR3 has 14 residues. The trim removed 7 bases at V and 7 bases at J, leaving 14 bases unmatched. CDR1 and CDR2 from the germline V gene are SQVTM and ANQGSEA. CDR3 coding DNA: TGCAGCGCCGGGGATTCAGGGGGCTTCGGTGGCTACACCTTC. This gives the protein CSAGDSGGFGGYTF. Looking up the rest from reference TRBV29-1 and TRBJ1-2 gives the full variable domain: SAVISQKPSRDICQRGTSLTIQCQVDSQVTMMFWYRQQPGQSLTLIATANQGSEATYESGFVIDKFPISRPNLTFSTLTVSNMSPEDSSIYLCSAGDSGGFGGYTFGSGTRLTVV.

The CDR3 DNA reads as TGCGCCAGCAGCTTCGGTGGGGGGGAAGAGACCCAGTACTTC. This sequence encodes CASSFGGGEETQYF. V and J are TRBV5-1 and TRBJ2-5; 7 bases map to TRBD2. The CDR3 is 14 residues long. The junction had 4 bases not matched to a gene; V was cut back by 2 bases and J by 3 bases. Germline V gene sequence: CDR1 SGHRS, CDR2 YFSETQ.

V gene TRBV18 combines with J gene TRBJ2-1; 7 bases are a match to TRBD1. CDR1 and CDR2 from the germline V gene are KGHSH and LQKENI. This CDR3 is built from 16 residues. With V trimmed by 4 bases and J by 2 bases, 8 bases remained unmatched. The CDR3 spells CASSRDRASAYNEQFF. The CDR3 bases are TGTGCCAGCTCACGCGACAGGGCATCGGCCTACAATGAGCAGTTCTTC.

This clone was recorded only once. The chain joins TRBV29-1 to TRBJ1-2; D gene unclear. CDR1 is SQVTM and CDR2 is ANQGSEA in the germline V gene. The V end was cut by 8 bases, the J end by 6 bases, with 13 bases between. The CDR3 has 11 amino acids. The CDR3 spells CSFAREDGYTF. CDR3 bases: TGCAGCTTTGCACGTGAAGATGGCTACACCTTC.

The J gene is TRBJ2-3, the V gene TRBV10-3, with TRBD1 matching over 8 bases. Germline V gives CDR1 ENHRY, CDR2 SYGVKD. After removal of 6 bases from V and 2 bases from J, the junction contained 7 bases not matched to a gene. The CDR3 consists of 15 residues. The CDR3 loop is CAISGQGANTDTQYF. CDR3 nucleotide sequence: TGTGCCATCAGCGGCCAGGGGGCGAACACAGATACGCAGTATTTT.

The V call is TRBV28, the J call TRBJ1-4, with D maybe TRBD1 (5 bases). The CDR3 length is 14 residues. Trimming removed 6 bases at V and 8 bases at J, with 16 bases between. Germline-derived CDR1 and CDR2 are MDHEN and SYDVKM. The CDR3, as DNA: TGTGCCAGCAGATCGATCGGGGGTGGCGAAAAACTGTTTTTT. As protein: CASRSIGGGEKLFF.

The chain is built from TRBV7-2 and TRBJ1-2, with D perhaps TRBD1 (5 bases). Germline V CDR1 and CDR2: SGHTA, FQGNSA. This CDR3 is 14 amino acids long. The germline V and J ends were trimmed by 5 bases and 4 bases, with 14 bases remaining between them. CDR3 in DNA: TGTGCCAGCAGCCTCAGGGATTATGGCTATGGCTACACCTTC. Its translation is CASSLRDYGYGYTF.

The V and J genes are TRBV5-1 and TRBJ2-3; TRBD1 aligns across 10 bases. The V and J ends lost 2 bases and 1 base, in that order; junction bases with no gene match: 10. Germline loops: CDR1 SGHRS, CDR2 YFSETQ. The CDR3 is 18 residues long. In nucleotides, the CDR3 is TGCGCCAGCAGCTTCGGGACAGGGGTTGCGGGGGGCACAGATACGCAGTATTTT. It codes for CASSFGTGVAGGTDTQYF. The full variable domain, rest sourced from reference TRBV5-1 and TRBJ2-3, is KAGVTQTPRYLIKTRGQQVTLSCSPISGHRSVSWYQQTPGQGLQFLFEYFSETQRNKGNFPGRFSGRQFSNSRSEMNVSTLELGDSALYLCASSFGTGVAGGTDTQYFGPGTRLTVL.

This chain uses TRBV7-6 with TRBJ2-1; D may be TRBD2 (6 bases). The CDR3 loop spans 14 amino acids. CDR1 is SGHVS, CDR2 FNYEAQ, per germline. The V and J ends lost 1 base and 4 bases respectively, with 8 bases between them. For the CDR3, the DNA is TGTGCCAGCAGCTTAGGTCTAGCGTACAATGAGCAGTTCTTC. It yields the protein CASSLGLAYNEQFF.

J is TRBJ1-4 and V is TRBV7-2, with 7 positions matching TRBD1. The CDR3 is made up of 15 amino acids. The V gene's germline CDR1 is SGHTA and CDR2 FQGNSA. The junction had 9 bases not matched to a gene; V was cut back by 4 bases and J by 7 bases. CDR3 nucleotides: TGTGCCAGCAGCTCTTCAGGGGGACGGGGTGAAAAACTGTTTTTT. Translation: CASSSSGGRGEKLFF.

The rearrangement links TRBV5-5 to TRBJ2-2, with TRBD2 identical over 7 bases. V gave up 4 bases and J gave up 2 bases; unmatched junction bases: 5. The CDR3 covers 15 residues. Germline assignment: CDR1 SGHKS and CDR2 YYEKEE (reference sequence). This CDR3 is CASSPRGTNTGELFF. As DNA, the CDR3 is TGTGCCAGCAGCCCGCGGGGGACCAACACCGGGGAGCTGTTTTTT.

This chain's CDR3 is CASHEPGVFWTQYF. Written as DNA, the CDR3 is TGTGCCAGCCACGAACCGGGGGTCTTTTGGACCCAGTACTTC. This chain uses TRBV6-5 with TRBJ2-5, with a possible D match to TRBD2 (6 bases). The CDR3 consists of 14 residues. Trimming pared 8 bases from V and 7 bases from J, leaving 20 bases between. Germline V CDR1 and CDR2: MNHEY, SVGAGI.

The chain carries TRBV5-1 and TRBJ2-3; 9 nucleotides align to TRBD2. V was clipped by 4 bases and J by 6 bases; unmatched bases: 9. There are 15 residues in the CDR3. Per the germline V gene, CDR1 is SGHRS and CDR2 is YFSETQ. CDR3 nucleotide sequence: TGCGCCAGCAGCCAGGGACTAGCTGGGTTTGATACGCAGTATTTT. It yields the protein CASSQGLAGFDTQYF.

As to this clone: The sample holds other DNA sequences that translate to the same CDR3. The V and J genes are TRBV3-1 (or the pseudogene TRBV3-2) and TRBJ1-3; D unresolved. V shed 1 base and J shed 3 bases, with 1 base lying between them. This CDR3 has 12 residues. Germline V gene data show CDR1 as LGHDT and CDR2 as YNNKEL (reference sequence). The CDR3 bases are TGTGCCAGCAGCCAAGGTGGAAACACCATATATTTT. Translation gives CASSQGGNTIYF.

The chain employs TRBV30 and TRBJ1-5; tentatively, D is TRBD1 (5 bases). Germline V gene lookup returns CDR1 GTSNPN and CDR2 SVGIG (reference sequence). The ends were cut back, 5 bases at V and 3 bases at J, with 17 bases in the middle. This CDR3 contains 15 residues. The CDR3 here is CAWSRRGGNNQPQHF. For the CDR3, the DNA is TGTGCCTGGTCCCGGCGGGGGGGTAACAATCAGCCCCAGCATTTT.

This chain joins TRBV5-6 and TRBJ2-5; D unresolved. The V and J ends lost 3 bases and 5 bases respectively, with 14 bases between them. Germline assignment: CDR1 SGHDT and CDR2 YYEEEE. The CDR3 is made up of 14 amino acids. The CDR3 is CASSSSPLRETQYF. In DNA, the CDR3 is TGTGCCAGCAGCTCATCTCCCTTGCGTGAGACCCAGTACTTC.

The chain is built from TRBV7-9 and TRBJ1-2; no clear D gene. This CDR3 has 12 residues. V lost 5 bases and J 5 bases, leaving 9 bases between the germline ends. Germline values: CDR1 SEHNR, CDR2 FQNEAQ (reference sequence). Written as DNA, the CDR3 is TGTGCCAGCAGCCCCGGGAGGTATGGCTACACCTTC. It yields the protein CASSPGRYGYTF.

This sequence joins TRBV11-2 and TRBJ2-3, with D possibly matching TRBD2 (5 bases). V lost 4 bases and J 3 bases, leaving 14 bases between the germline ends. Germline values: CDR1 SGHAT, CDR2 FQNNGV. The CDR3 length is 15 residues. CDR3 bases: TGTGCCAGCAGCTCCTCGGCCACGGGGACAGATACGCAGTATTTT. It is translated as CASSSSATGTDTQYF. The whole variable domain, remainder taken from reference TRBV11-2 and TRBJ2-3, is EAGVAQSPRYKIIEKRQSVAFWCNPISGHATLYWYQQILGQGPKLLIQFQNNGVVDDSQLPKDRFSAERLKGVDSTLKIQPAKLEDSAVYLCASSSSATGTDTQYFGPGTRLTVL.